Shown below are 17 T cell receptor beta chains from a single sample sequenced in a study of CD8 T cells in ankylosing spondylitis. TCRdb re-analysed the 5' RACE reads in MiXCR, keeping a single row per CDR3 protein. In the table there are 150,000 to 200,000 distinct CDR3 sequences, 10% to 15% of which are singletons. Sequencing was done on a sample of blood, either unsorted or a sorted T cell fraction (not recorded which). The receptors stem from a female donor with ankylosing spondylitis or in good health (not recorded which).

The V and J genes are TRBV29-1 and TRBJ1-5; no firm D call. The V gene's germline CDR1 is SQVTM and CDR2 ANQGSEA. The CDR3 loop spans 13 amino acids. Between the trimmed V and J ends, which lost 6 bases and 2 bases, there was a span of 11 bases. The CDR3 bases are TGCAGCGTGGGCGATAGGGGCAATCAGCCCCAGCATTTT. Translating it yields CSVGDRGNQPQHF.

This clonotype was recorded at least ten times. The CDR3 DNA sequence: TGTGCCACCAGCAGGGGATATGCCCAAGAGACCCAGTACTTC. This translates into CATSRGYAQETQYF. V and J are TRBV15 and TRBJ2-5, with D unclear. The CDR3 totals 14 residues. The germline V gene encodes CDR1 LNHNV and CDR2 YYDKDF (reference sequence). V lost 3 bases and J 1 base, leaving 9 bases between the germline ends. The full variable domain, its missing parts supplied by reference TRBV15 and TRBJ2-5, is DAMVIQNPRYQVTQFGKPVTLSCSQTLNHNVMYWYQQKSSQAPKLLFHYYDKDFNNEADTPDNFQSRRPNTSFCFLDIRSPGLGDTAMYLCATSRGYAQETQYFGPGTRLLVL.

The J gene is TRBJ1-4, the V gene TRBV5-1, with D possibly TRBD1 on 6 matching bases. This CDR3 region has 16 residues. Trimming stripped 1 base from V and 3 bases from J, with 13 bases between. The V gene's germline CDR1 is SGHRS and CDR2 YFSETQ. Here the CDR3 DNA reads TGCGCCAGCAGCTTGCCCAGGGGAGGATCTAATGAAAAACTGTTTTTT. Its translation: CASSLPRGGSNEKLFF.

The chain is built from TRBV7-2 and TRBJ1-1; 10 bases match TRBD1. Germline CDR1 and CDR2: SGHTA and FQGNSA. Trimming took 5 bases from V and 4 from J; bases not matched to a gene: 4. CDR3 length: 14 residues. CDR3 sequence: CASSRQGAVTEAFF. The CDR3 DNA follows: TGTGCCAGCAGCCGACAGGGGGCAGTCACTGAAGCTTTCTTT. Based on the CDR3 plus reference TRBV7-2 and TRBJ1-1, the full variable domain is GAGVSQSPSNKVTEKGKDVELRCDPISGHTALYWYRQSLGQGLEFLIYFQGNSAPDKSGLPSDRFSAERTGGSVSTLTIQRTQQEDSAVYLCASSRQGAVTEAFFGQGTRLTVV.

This clonotype showed up just a few times. V gene TRBV28 combines with J gene TRBJ2-3, with 9 bases identical to TRBD2. The CDR3 contains 18 residues. The V and J ends lost 10 bases and 3 bases, in that order; junction bases with no gene match: 20. Germline loops: CDR1 MDHEN, CDR2 SYDVKM. The CDR3: CAISRTGVGGRATDTQYF. The CDR3, as DNA: TGTGCCATCTCCCGGACGGGAGTGGGCGGGAGGGCAACAGATACGCAGTATTTT. Complete variable domain (other parts from reference TRBV28 and TRBJ2-3): DVKVTQSSRYLVKRTGEKVFLECVQDMDHENMFWYRQDPGLGLRLIYFSYDVKMKEKGDIPEGYSVSREKKERFSLILESASTNQTSMYLCAISRTGVGGRATDTQYFGPGTRLTVL.

This clonotype was counted a few times. The rearrangement joins TRBV11-2 to TRBJ2-7; 14 bases fit TRBD2. The CDR3 runs to 17 residues. The ends lost 6 bases at V and 4 bases at J; junction bases unmatched: 11. Germline V gene data show CDR1 as SGHAT and CDR2 as FQNNGV. The CDR3 coding sequence is TGTGCCAGCAGGGGAAGGACTAGCGGGAGGTCGGAATACGAGCAGTACTTC. Its translation is CASRGRTSGRSEYEQYF.

Concerning this clonotype itself: Since a much larger clone is just one base distant, this may be a read error. The chain combines TRBV4-3 with TRBJ2-7, with D possibly matching TRBD1 (5 bases). This CDR3 is built from 15 residues. CDR1 is LGHNA and CDR2 is YSLEER in the germline V gene. The CDR3 loop is CANSQGLGLAYEQYF. The CDR3 nucleotides are TGCGCCAACAGCCAAGGTTTGGGGCTTGCCTACGAGCAGTACTTC.

This clonotype was picked up many times. V usage is TRBV28 and J usage is TRBJ1-1; D is undetermined. Between the trimmed V and J ends, which lost 3 bases and 4 bases, there was a span of 12 bases. Germline V lookup: CDR1 MDHEN, CDR2 SYDVKM. The CDR3 is 14 amino acids. The CDR3 sequence is CASSLRDYGTEAFF. The CDR3 DNA sequence: TGTGCCAGCAGTTTGAGGGATTACGGCACTGAAGCTTTCTTT.

This clonotype was counted between two and nine times. The rearrangement links TRBV19 to TRBJ1-2, with D possibly being TRBD1 (6 bases). This CDR3 spans 17 amino acids. V was shortened by 8 bases and J by 7 bases, with 29 bases between the two germline ends. In germline, CDR1 is LNHDA, CDR2 SQIVND (reference sequence). CDR3 bases: TGTGCCAGTGTTTCCAGCGCTTTACAGGGAGCAGTAGGTGGCTACACCTTC. It yields the protein CASVSSALQGAVGGYTF.

The chain recombines TRBV10-3 with TRBJ2-1; a possible D gene is TRBD2 (6 bases). The V end lost 10 bases, the J end lost 7 bases, and 17 bases lay between the germline ends. The CDR3 covers 13 residues. Germline V CDR1 and CDR2: ENHRY, SYGVKD. The CDR3 DNA reads TGTGCCACCCGACTAGAGAGGGAGAATGAGCAGTTCTTC. Protein product: CATRLERENEQFF.

The chain joins TRBV11-3 to TRBJ2-2; 9 bases align to TRBD2. This CDR3 has 15 amino acids. CDR1 and CDR2 from the germline V gene are SGHNT and YENEEA. Trimming took 2 bases from V and 4 from J; bases not matched to a gene: 2. CDR3 sequence: CASSLSGRSTGELFF. Written as DNA, the CDR3 is TGTGCCAGCAGCTTAAGCGGGAGGAGCACCGGGGAGCTGTTTTTT.

This clonotype has more than one count but fewer than ten. The J gene is TRBJ1-1, the V gene TRBV12-3 or TRBV12-4; D is perhaps TRBD1 (6 bases). The CDR3 runs 15 residues. Trimming shortened V by 4 bases and J by 1 base, and 13 bases separated the two germline ends. CDR3 loop: CASSSADRKNTEAFF. In nucleotides, the CDR3 is TGTGCCAGCAGTTCCGCAGACAGGAAGAACACTGAAGCTTTCTTT.

The V gene is TRBV7-9, the J gene TRBJ1-2; TRBD1 might be the D (5 bases). CDR1 SEHNR and CDR2 FQNEAQ come from the germline V gene (reference sequence). The CDR3 spans 17 residues. V gave up 0 bases and J gave up 4 bases, with 18 bases separating them. The CDR3: CASSLAARGREPYGYTF. The CDR3 DNA reads TGTGCCAGCAGCTTAGCAGCACGGGGCAGAGAACCCTATGGCTACACCTTC.

In this sample, this clonotype turned up many times. This sequence joins TRBV6-2 or TRBV6-3 and TRBJ1-1, with D perhaps matching TRBD1 (6 bases). Per germline, CDR1 MNHEY and CDR2 SVGEGT. Trimming took 7 bases from V and 2 from J, leaving 17 bases between them. The CDR3 has 15 residues. For the CDR3, the DNA is TGTGCCAGCAACAGGGTCGGACAGCCTAACACTGAAGCTTTCTTT. Protein sequence: CASNRVGQPNTEAFF.

This clonotype was counted many times. The CDR3 DNA reads as TGTGCCAGCAGCTTGAAAGAAGTTCAGTTCTTC. It translates to CASSLKEVQFF. The chain joins TRBV3-1 to TRBJ2-1; D remains ambiguous. Per the germline V gene, CDR1 is LGHDT and CDR2 is YNNKEL (reference sequence). Trimming cost V 5 bases and J 13 bases, with 12 bases left between them. The CDR3 sequence is 11 residues long.

There are many counts of this clonotype. V gene TRBV12-3 or TRBV12-4 combines with J gene TRBJ2-3, with D possibly called TRBD1 or TRBD2 (6 bases each). The CDR3 is 16 residues long. V gave up 5 bases and J gave up 2 bases, with 17 bases separating them. As DNA, the CDR3 is TGTGCCAGCAGTCCTCGGGGGCGGTCGCCCACAGATACGCAGTATTTT. This encodes CASSPRGRSPTDTQYF.

The chain is built from TRBV12-3 or TRBV12-4 and TRBJ2-7; tentative D call: TRBD2 (5 bases). This CDR3 has 16 residues. V dropped 3 bases and J dropped 0 bases, with 15 bases sitting between them. This chain's CDR3 is CASSLGRRAFSYEQYF. The CDR3 nucleotides read TGTGCCAGCAGTTTGGGAAGGCGGGCCTTCTCCTACGAGCAGTACTTC.